This TCR beta chain was sequenced in a study of shared clonotypes between healthy human individuals. Study summary: For every donor, three CD4 naive, three CD4 memory, two CD8 naive and one CD8 memory plates were used.

As for this clone: Its antigen is still unknown.

This table comes from immunoSEQ multiplex PCR, and its TCRdb copy is limited to in-frame clones, with some not included. Of about 2 million clones listed, about 95% are singletons. A CD45RA+ naive subset and a CD45RA-negative memory subset were split from CD4+ cells. CDR1 and CDR2 (germline): ENHRY, SYGVKD. The CDR3 is made up of 18 amino acids. The V segment lost 0 bases and the J segment 8 bases; nucleotides outside the gene matches: 17. Whole-study results and caveats: The naive CD4 repertoires of several donors were compared, and roughly 5% of clonotypes were shared. Since donors were few, the genetic and exposure-history diversity represented was limited.

This TCR was recovered from a man in his late teens or twenties in good health. Material: naive CD4+ T cells sorted from blood. Noted subset: CD45RA+ positively selected. The genes are TRBV10-3 and TRBJ1-2; TRBD1 aligns across 8 bases. The CDR3 sequence is CAISESNGTGLNPWGYTF. The CDR3 region has the DNA TGTGCCATCAGTGAGTCGAACGGGACAGGTTTGAACCCGTGGGGCTACACCTTC.